Listed here is a single TCR beta chain. Its antigen is as yet unknown. The data originate from a study of blood T cells in healthy people across ages. Study results and limitations: Whereas aged donors had fewer naive CD4+ cells, long-lived donors had more of them and higher diversity. Investigators treated diversity estimates from one million T cells as underestimates. A strong correlation between TCR beta diversity and naive T cell percentage was seen.

The CDR3 consists of 16 residues. Together with a sample-barcoded 5' primer, a J-beta primer mix was included in a second PCR lasting roughly 6 to 12 cycles. TCRdb reprocessed the 5' RACE reads via MiXCR and lists one record per CDR3 protein. The sample has 1.5 million to 1.9 million distinct CDR3 sequences, 42% seen once; the top ten hold approximately 4%. In terms of origin and age, donors were healthy Caucasian individuals from Russia aged about 6 to 95. The chain links TRBV21-1 to TRBJ1-2. TRBV21-1 is a pseudogene locus. Sequencing was performed on blood. This clonotype originated in a woman aged 18-29 years in good health. CDR3 loop: CASSKFMNGANYGYTF. The CDR3 DNA follows: TGTGCCAGCAGCAAATTCATGAACGGGGCTAACTATGGCTACACCTTC.